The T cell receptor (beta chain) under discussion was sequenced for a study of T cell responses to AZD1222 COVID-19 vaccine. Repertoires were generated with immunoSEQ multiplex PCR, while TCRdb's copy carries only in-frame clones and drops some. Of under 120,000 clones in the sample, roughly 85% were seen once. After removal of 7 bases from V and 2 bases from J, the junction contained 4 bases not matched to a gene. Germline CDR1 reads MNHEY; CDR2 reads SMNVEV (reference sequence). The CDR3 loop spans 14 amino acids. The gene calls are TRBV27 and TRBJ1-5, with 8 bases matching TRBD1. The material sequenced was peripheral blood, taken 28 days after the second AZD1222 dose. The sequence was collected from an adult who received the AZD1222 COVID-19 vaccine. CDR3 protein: CASKRGQGNQPQHF. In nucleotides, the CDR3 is TGTGCCAGCAAACGGGGACAGGGCAATCAGCCCCAGCATTTT.